The 27 T cell receptor beta chains below come from one sample, sequenced in a study of shared clonotypes between healthy human individuals. Measured with immunoSEQ multiplex PCR; TCRdb has only the in-frame clones, and not every one. The data contain millions of clones, 85% to 95% of them singletons. Sequencing input: naive CD4+ T cells sorted from blood. Subset described: CD45RA+ positively selected. The source of these receptors is a man aged 18 to 29 in good health.

The chain is built from TRBV5-4 and TRBJ2-2; 7 positions agree with TRBD2. Germline CDR1 and CDR2: SGHNT and YYREEE (reference sequence). J was trimmed by 2 bases and V by 1 base; bases with no gene match: 8. The CDR3 covers 17 residues. The CDR3 here is CASSLNWLAVNTGELFF. CDR3 sequence (DNA): TGTGCCAGCAGCTTGAACTGGCTAGCGGTAAACACCGGGGAGCTGTTTTTT.

This clone has just one count. The V and J genes are TRBV30 and TRBJ1-3; D remains ambiguous. This CDR3 has 13 residues. Germline-derived CDR1 and CDR2 are GTSNPN and SVGIG (reference sequence). V lost 4 bases to trimming and J lost 0 bases, with 7 bases between them. Here the CDR3 reads CAWTPSSGNTIYF. The CDR3 DNA follows: TGTGCCTGGACGCCTTCCTCTGGAAACACCATATATTTT.

The CDR3, as DNA: TGTGCCAGCACCTTGACTAGCGGGAGTATGATGTACGAGCAGTACTTC. Amino acid sequence: CASTLTSGSMMYEQYF. J is TRBJ2-7 and V is TRBV11-2; 12 nucleotides match TRBD2. V shed 7 bases, J shed 4 bases, and the junction held 11 bases outside the gene matches. From germline, CDR1 is SGHAT and CDR2 FQNNGV. The CDR3 covers 16 residues.

The chain uses TRBV6-1 and TRBJ1-1; TRBD1 is a possible D gene (6 bases). Germline loops: CDR1 MNHNS, CDR2 SASEGT. The germline V and J ends were trimmed by 4 bases and 4 bases, with 10 bases remaining between them. The CDR3 consists of 13 residues. In nucleotides, the CDR3 is TGTGCCAGCAGTGCCACAGGGACCACTGAAGCTTTCTTT. This translates into CASSATGTTEAFF.

This chain uses TRBV23-1 with TRBJ2-7, with 9 bases lining up with TRBD1. TRBV23-1 is labeled an ORF, and its function is uncertain. The J segment lost 0 bases and the V segment lost 4 bases, leaving 10 bases of the junction unmatched. The CDR3 has 17 residues. Here the CDR3 DNA reads TGCGCCAGCAGTCTTTCCCACAGGGGGCCCTCCTCCTACGAGCAGTACTTC. Residues: CASSLSHRGPSSYEQYF.

The chain uses TRBV12-5 and TRBJ2-7; 8 bases fit TRBD2. CDR1 and CDR2 from the germline V gene are LGHNT and FRNRAP. This CDR3 spans 17 amino acids. Trimming removed 5 bases from V and 2 bases from J; junction bases left unmatched: 14. DNA for the CDR3: TGTGCTAGTGGTGCTGGCCTGGGAGCGGGAGCCACCTACGAGCAGTACTTC. It is translated as CASGAGLGAGATYEQYF.

Concerning this clone itself: Other nucleotide sequences from this sample produce the same CDR3. The J gene is TRBJ1-1, the V gene TRBV9; D ambiguous. CDR3 length equals 14 residues. Trimming pared 0 bases from V and 2 bases from J, leaving 8 bases between. CDR1 and CDR2 from the germline V gene are SGDLS and YYNGEE. The CDR3 nucleotides read TGTGCCAGCAGCGTAGGCGACCTAAACACTGAAGCTTTCTTT. Protein product: CASSVGDLNTEAFF.

The chain recombines TRBV19 with TRBJ1-1, with a possible D match to TRBD1 (6 bases). Germline loops: CDR1 LNHDA, CDR2 SQIVND (reference sequence). V was shortened by 5 bases and J by 4 bases, with 17 bases between the two germline ends. The CDR3 runs to 15 residues. The CDR3 DNA sequence: TGTGCCAGTAGTGATGTGGCAGGGGCTGGCACTGAAGCTTTCTTT. Translation gives CASSDVAGAGTEAFF.

V usage is TRBV6-4 and J usage is TRBJ2-1; 13 bases are a match to TRBD2. CDR3 length: 16 amino acids. CDR1 and CDR2 from the germline V gene are MRHNA and SNTAGT. V lost 2 bases to trimming and J lost 9 bases; unmatched junction nucleotides: 7. The CDR3 bases are TGTGCCAGCAGTGACAGGACTAGCGGGAGAGGAGTTGAGCAGTTCTTC. Amino acid sequence: CASSDRTSGRGVEQFF.

The chain is built from TRBV19 and TRBJ1-4; possibly TRBD1 for D (5 bases). V was shortened by 6 bases and J by 0 bases, with 23 bases between the two germline ends. Germline V gene data show CDR1 as LNHDA and CDR2 as SQIVND (reference sequence). The CDR3 has 19 residues. In DNA, the CDR3 is TGTGCCAGTAGCATCATCACAGGCTCCCGACTTTCAACTAATGAAAAACTGTTTTTT. Amino acids: CASSIITGSRLSTNEKLFF. Based on the CDR3 plus reference TRBV19 and TRBJ1-4, the full variable domain is DGGITQSPKYLFRKEGQNVTLSCEQNLNHDAMYWYRQDPGQGLRLIYYSQIVNDFQKGDIAEGYSVSREKKESFPLTVTSAQKNPTAFYLCASSIITGSRLSTNEKLFFGSGTQLSVL.

The chain is built from TRBV7-2 and TRBJ2-5; D perhaps matches TRBD2 (5 bases). The CDR3 has 14 amino acids. Germline assignment: CDR1 SGHTA and CDR2 FQGNSA. The V gene lost 4 bases and the J gene lost 5 bases, with 14 bases spanning the gap. The CDR3, as DNA: TGTGCCAGCAGCTACCATCCGGGAACGGAGACCCAGTACTTC. Translating gives CASSYHPGTETQYF.

Remarks on this clone: At one of its ends the junction is not consistent with the germline gene, which may arise from a read error. The DNA for the CDR3 is TGTGCTAGCAGCTTAGGTGGGGGGTCAGATACGCAGTATTTT. Translation gives CASSLGGGSDTQYF. The chain couples TRBV7-7 to TRBJ2-3; D is possibly TRBD2 (6 bases). CDR1 is SSHAT, CDR2 FNYEAQ, per germline (reference sequence). This CDR3 is built from 14 residues.

This clone has a single count. The chain has TRBV5-1 and TRBJ2-2, with TRBD2 matching 7 bases. Trimming removed 4 bases from V and 4 bases from J; junction bases left unmatched: 7. Germline V gene lookup returns CDR1 SGHRS and CDR2 YFSETQ. CDR3 length: 15 amino acids. The CDR3 region is CASSPPRTSTGELFF. The CDR3 DNA is TGCGCCAGCAGCCCCCCTCGGACTAGCACCGGGGAGCTGTTTTTT.

V usage is TRBV9 and J usage is TRBJ2-7; maybe TRBD2 (6 bases). This CDR3 has 16 amino acids. Germline lookup yields CDR1 SGDLS and CDR2 YYNGEE. Trimming removed 1 base at V and 4 bases at J, with 18 bases between. CDR3 DNA: TGTGCCAGCAGCGTACTCGGGAGTGCACCTGGGTACGAGCAGTACTTC. It yields the protein CASSVLGSAPGYEQYF.

V and J are TRBV19 and TRBJ1-6, with TRBD1 identical over 9 bases. This CDR3 has 16 amino acids. Trimming took 1 base from V and 4 from J; bases not matched to a gene: 2. The germline CDR1 and CDR2 sequences are LNHDA and SQIVND (reference sequence). CDR3 residues: CASSIADRGYNSPLHF. CDR3 nucleotide sequence: TGTGCCAGTAGTATAGCGGACAGGGGATATAATTCACCCCTCCACTTT.

V gene TRBV2 combines with J gene TRBJ1-2, with 8 bases that match TRBD1. Germline V lookup: CDR1 SNHLY, CDR2 FYNNEI. Trimming took 8 bases from V and 6 from J; bases not matched to a gene: 5. This CDR3 comprises 12 residues. The CDR3 is CASSQGVDGYTF. DNA for the CDR3: TGTGCCAGCTCACAGGGGGTGGATGGCTACACCTTC.

The rearrangement links TRBV9 to TRBJ1-2; D not certain. Germline V gene lookup returns CDR1 SGDLS and CDR2 YYNGEE. The CDR3 consists of 16 residues. V dropped 3 bases and J dropped 4 bases, with 19 bases sitting between them. The CDR3 bases are TGTGCCAGCAGCGAGTTACAGCGTGAGGGAGCCTATGGCTACACCTTC. It yields the protein CASSELQREGAYGYTF.

With regard to this clone: Additional DNA sequences in this sample encode the identical CDR3. The chain is built from TRBV30 and TRBJ1-4, with TRBD1 as a possible D gene (5 bases). The CDR3 is 14 residues long. Trimming stripped 1 base from V and 5 bases from J, with 11 bases between. Per germline, CDR1 GTSNPN and CDR2 SVGIG (reference sequence). DNA of the CDR3: TGTGCCTGGAGTGGAGGACAAGGAAATGAAAAACTGTTTTTT. Protein product: CAWSGGQGNEKLFF.

This chain uses TRBV5-6 with TRBJ2-3; 12 bases agree with TRBD2. The trim removed 5 bases at V and 0 bases at J, leaving 10 bases unmatched. Germline V gene lookup returns CDR1 SGHDT and CDR2 YYEEEE. This CDR3 is built from 18 residues. This CDR3 reads CASRDQTSGGASTDTQYF. The DNA of the CDR3 is TGTGCCAGCAGGGACCAGACTAGCGGGGGTGCTAGCACAGATACGCAGTATTTT.

This clone was seen more than once but under ten times. Additional DNA sequences in this sample encode the identical CDR3. V is TRBV18 and J is TRBJ2-3, with TRBD2 matching over 7 bases. Germline V gene sequence: CDR1 KGHSH, CDR2 LQKENI. This CDR3 has 14 amino acids. The junction had 1 base not matched to a gene; V was cut back by 3 bases and J by 1 base. The CDR3 nucleotides are TGTGCCAGCTCACCCACTAGCGGCACAGATACGCAGTATTTT. Translating gives CASSPTSGTDTQYF.

The chain links TRBV6-6 to TRBJ1-6; no firm D call. CDR3 length: 15 residues. Germline CDR1 MNHNY, CDR2 SVGAGI (reference sequence). Trimming took 4 bases from V and 0 from J, leaving 7 bases between them. CDR3 residues: CASSFVSSYNSPLHF. CDR3 sequence (DNA): TGTGCCAGCAGTTTTGTGAGCTCCTATAATTCACCCCTCCACTTT.

This chain connects TRBV5-4 to TRBJ2-2; TRBD2 aligns across 10 bases. This CDR3 contains 16 residues. The germline CDR1 and CDR2 sequences are SGHNT and YYREEE (reference sequence). J lost 7 bases, V lost 7 bases, and 13 bases had no gene match. As DNA, the CDR3 is TGTGCCAGCTCGGGGGCTAGCGGGGGCCGAAGCGGGGAGCTGTTTTTT. As protein: CASSGASGGRSGELFF.

This rearrangement joins TRBV5-6 to TRBJ1-5; 9 nucleotides line up with TRBD1. The germline V gene has CDR1 SGHDT and CDR2 YYEEEE. CDR3 length equals 14 residues. The trim removed 6 bases at V and 3 bases at J, leaving 4 bases unmatched. The CDR3 nucleotides read TGTGCCAGCACCCGGACAGGGGTCAATCAGCCCCAGCATTTT. This codes for CASTRTGVNQPQHF.

To note about this clone: The same CDR3 arises from other DNA sequences in this sample as well. This chain joins TRBV30 and TRBJ1-4; no firm D call. There are 12 residues in the CDR3. In germline, CDR1 is GTSNPN, CDR2 SVGIG (reference sequence). The ends were cut back, 0 bases at V and 8 bases at J, with 7 bases in the middle. CDR3 residues: CAWSVREEKLFF. CDR3 coding DNA: TGTGCCTGGAGTGTAAGGGAAGAAAAACTGTTTTTT.

CDR3 in amino acids: CAWSVPTSGSGLNIQYF. CDR3 in DNA: TGTGCCTGGAGTGTCCCGACTAGCGGGAGTGGGCTTAACATTCAGTACTTC. This rearrangement joins TRBV30 to TRBJ2-4, with TRBD2 matching over 12 bases. CDR3 length: 17 amino acids. Germline loops: CDR1 GTSNPN, CDR2 SVGIG (reference sequence). Unmatched junction bases numbered 10, after V lost 0 bases and J lost 7 bases.

The chain combines TRBV27 with TRBJ2-3; D is ambiguous. CDR1 and CDR2 (germline): MNHEY, SMNVEV (reference sequence). With 3 bases removed from V and 2 bases from J, the gap between germline ends came to 12 bases. The CDR3 is 15 amino acids. The DNA for the CDR3 is TGTGCCAGCAGTTTTGGGTCAAGGGTCACAGATACGCAGTATTTT. This sequence encodes CASSFGSRVTDTQYF.

The chain combines TRBV6-6 with TRBJ1-4, with 8 bases that match TRBD1. Germline loops: CDR1 MNHNY, CDR2 SVGAGI (reference sequence). V trimming: 7 bases; J trimming: 8 bases; junction bases outside the gene matches: 9. The CDR3 is 14 residues long. The CDR3 DNA reads as TGTGCCAGCAACCACGGACAGGGTGACGAAAAACTGTTTTTT. It encodes CASNHGQGDEKLFF.